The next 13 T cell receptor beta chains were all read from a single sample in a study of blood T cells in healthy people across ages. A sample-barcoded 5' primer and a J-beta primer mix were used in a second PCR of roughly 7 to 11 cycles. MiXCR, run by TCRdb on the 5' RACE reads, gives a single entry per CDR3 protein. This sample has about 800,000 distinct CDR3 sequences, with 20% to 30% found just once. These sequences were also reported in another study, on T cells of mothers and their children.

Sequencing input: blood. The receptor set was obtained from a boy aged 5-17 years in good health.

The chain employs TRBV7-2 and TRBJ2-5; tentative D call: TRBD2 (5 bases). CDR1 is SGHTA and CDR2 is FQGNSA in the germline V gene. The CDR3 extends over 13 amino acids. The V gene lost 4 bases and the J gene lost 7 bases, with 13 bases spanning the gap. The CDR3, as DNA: TGTGCCAGCAGCTGGAGGCTAGACGGGACCCAGTACTTC. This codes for CASSWRLDGTQYF.

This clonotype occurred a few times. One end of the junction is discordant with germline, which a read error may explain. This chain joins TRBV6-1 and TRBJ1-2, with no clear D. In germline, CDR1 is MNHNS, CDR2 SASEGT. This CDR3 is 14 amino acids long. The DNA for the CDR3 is TGTGTCAGCAGTGAACAGCATGGGCAGAATGGCTACACCTTC. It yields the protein CVSSEQHGQNGYTF.

The CDR3 loop is CAISVASTDTQYF. CDR3 nucleotides: TGTGCCATCAGTGTGGCAAGCACAGATACGCAGTATTTT. The chain is built from TRBV10-3 and TRBJ2-3; D remains unclear. V was clipped by 4 bases and J by 0 bases, with 5 bases between them. Germline assignment: CDR1 ENHRY and CDR2 SYGVKD. The CDR3 extends over 13 amino acids.

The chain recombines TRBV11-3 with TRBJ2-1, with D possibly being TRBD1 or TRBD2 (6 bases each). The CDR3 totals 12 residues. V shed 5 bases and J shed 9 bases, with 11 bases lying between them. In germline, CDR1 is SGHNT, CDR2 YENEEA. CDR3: CASSLRGGEQFF. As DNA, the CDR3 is TGTGCCAGCAGCCTCAGGGGAGGTGAGCAGTTCTTC.

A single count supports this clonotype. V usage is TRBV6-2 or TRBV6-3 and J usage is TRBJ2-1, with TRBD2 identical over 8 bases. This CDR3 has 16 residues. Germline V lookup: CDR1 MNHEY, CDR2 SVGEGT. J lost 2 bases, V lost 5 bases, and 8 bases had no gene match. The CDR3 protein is CASSPRVLAAYNEQFF. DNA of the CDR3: TGTGCCAGCAGTCCCCGGGTACTAGCGGCCTACAATGAGCAGTTCTTC.

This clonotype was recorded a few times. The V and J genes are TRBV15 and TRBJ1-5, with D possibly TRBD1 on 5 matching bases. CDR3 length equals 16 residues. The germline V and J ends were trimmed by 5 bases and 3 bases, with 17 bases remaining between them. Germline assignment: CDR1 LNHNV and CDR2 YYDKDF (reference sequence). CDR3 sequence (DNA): TGTGCCACCAGCTTCCGGGACGGAGGGGACAATCAGCCCCAGCATTTT. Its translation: CATSFRDGGDNQPQHF.

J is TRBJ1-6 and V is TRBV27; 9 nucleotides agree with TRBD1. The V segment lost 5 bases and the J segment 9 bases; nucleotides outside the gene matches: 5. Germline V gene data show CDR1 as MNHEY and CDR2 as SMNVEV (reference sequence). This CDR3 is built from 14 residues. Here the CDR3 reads CASSPDRGSSPLHF. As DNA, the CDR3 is TGTGCCAGCAGTCCCGACAGGGGGTCTTCACCCCTCCACTTT.

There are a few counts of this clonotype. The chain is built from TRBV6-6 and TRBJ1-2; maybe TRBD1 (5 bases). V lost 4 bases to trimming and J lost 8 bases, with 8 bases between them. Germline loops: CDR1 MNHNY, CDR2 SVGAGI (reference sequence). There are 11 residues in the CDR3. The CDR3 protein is CASSSGLGYTF. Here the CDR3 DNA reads TGTGCCAGCAGTTCGGGGCTGGGCTACACCTTC.

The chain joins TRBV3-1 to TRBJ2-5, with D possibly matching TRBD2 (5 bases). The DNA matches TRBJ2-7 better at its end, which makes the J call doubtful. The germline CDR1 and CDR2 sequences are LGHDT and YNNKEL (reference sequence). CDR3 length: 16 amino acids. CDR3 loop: CASSQGRLPYSYEQYF. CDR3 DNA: TGTGCCAGCAGCCAAGGGAGGCTCCCGTACTCCTACGAGCAGTACTTC.

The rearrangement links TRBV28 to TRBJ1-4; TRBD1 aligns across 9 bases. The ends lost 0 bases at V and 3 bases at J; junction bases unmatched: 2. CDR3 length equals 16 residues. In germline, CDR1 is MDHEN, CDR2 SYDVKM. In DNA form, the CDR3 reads TGTGCCAGCAGTTTATGGGACAGGGGACCTAATGAAAAACTGTTTTTT. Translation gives CASSLWDRGPNEKLFF.

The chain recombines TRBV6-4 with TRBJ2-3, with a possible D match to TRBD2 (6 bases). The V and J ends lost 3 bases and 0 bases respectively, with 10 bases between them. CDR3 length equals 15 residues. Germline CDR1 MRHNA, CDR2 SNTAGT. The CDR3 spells CASSEGGTSTDTQYF. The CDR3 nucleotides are TGTGCCAGCAGTGAGGGGGGTACTAGCACAGATACGCAGTATTTT.

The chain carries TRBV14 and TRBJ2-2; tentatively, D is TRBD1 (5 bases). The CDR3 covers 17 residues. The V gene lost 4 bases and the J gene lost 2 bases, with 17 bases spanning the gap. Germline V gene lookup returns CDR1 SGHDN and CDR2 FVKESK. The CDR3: CASSPLAQGGNTGELFF. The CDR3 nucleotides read TGTGCCAGCAGCCCCCTTGCGCAGGGTGGAAACACCGGGGAGCTGTTTTTT.

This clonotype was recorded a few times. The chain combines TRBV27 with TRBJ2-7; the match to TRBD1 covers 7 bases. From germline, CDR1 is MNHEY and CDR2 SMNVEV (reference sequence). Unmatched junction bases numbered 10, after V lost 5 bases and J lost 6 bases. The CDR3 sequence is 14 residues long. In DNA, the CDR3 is TGTGCCAGCAGTCACCACCCTACAGGGGTCGAGCAGTACTTC. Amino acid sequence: CASSHHPTGVEQYF.